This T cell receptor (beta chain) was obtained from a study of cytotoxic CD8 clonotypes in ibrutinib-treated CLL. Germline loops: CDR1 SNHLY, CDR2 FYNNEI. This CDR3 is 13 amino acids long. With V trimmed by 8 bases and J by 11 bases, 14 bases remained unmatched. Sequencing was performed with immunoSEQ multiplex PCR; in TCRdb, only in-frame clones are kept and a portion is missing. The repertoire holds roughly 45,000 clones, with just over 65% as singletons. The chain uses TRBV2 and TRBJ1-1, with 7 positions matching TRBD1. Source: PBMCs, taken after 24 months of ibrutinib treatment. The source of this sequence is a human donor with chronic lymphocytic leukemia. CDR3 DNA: TGTGCCAGCGGAGGCCCGACAGGGAGTCGGGCTTTCTTT. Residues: CASGGPTGSRAFF.